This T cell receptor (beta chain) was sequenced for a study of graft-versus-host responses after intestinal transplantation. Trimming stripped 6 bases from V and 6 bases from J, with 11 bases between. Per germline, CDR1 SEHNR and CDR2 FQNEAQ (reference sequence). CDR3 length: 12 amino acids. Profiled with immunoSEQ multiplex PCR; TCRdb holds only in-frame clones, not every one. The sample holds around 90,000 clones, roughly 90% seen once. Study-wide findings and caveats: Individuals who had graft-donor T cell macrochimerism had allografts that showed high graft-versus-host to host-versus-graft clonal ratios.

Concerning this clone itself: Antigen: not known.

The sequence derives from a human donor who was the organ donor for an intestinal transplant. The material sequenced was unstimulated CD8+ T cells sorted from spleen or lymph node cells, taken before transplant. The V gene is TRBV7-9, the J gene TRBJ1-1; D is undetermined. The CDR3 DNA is TGTGCCAGCAGGGGAGGTTGGGCTGAAGCTTTCTTT. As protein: CASRGGWAEAFF.